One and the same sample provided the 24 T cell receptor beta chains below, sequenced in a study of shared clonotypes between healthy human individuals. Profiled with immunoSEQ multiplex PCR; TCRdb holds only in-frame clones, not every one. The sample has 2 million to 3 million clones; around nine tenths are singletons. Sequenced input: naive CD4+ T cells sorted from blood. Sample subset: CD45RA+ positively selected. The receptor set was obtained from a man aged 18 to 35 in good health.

The CDR3 is CASSIRPGQGYTF. CDR3 nucleotide sequence: TGTGCCAGCAGCATAAGGCCAGGGCAAGGCTACACCTTC. The chain recombines TRBV7-2 with TRBJ1-2; TRBD1 might be the D (5 bases). CDR3 length equals 13 residues. Trimming cost V 5 bases and J 8 bases, with 15 bases left between them. CDR1 SGHTA and CDR2 FQGNSA come from the germline V gene.

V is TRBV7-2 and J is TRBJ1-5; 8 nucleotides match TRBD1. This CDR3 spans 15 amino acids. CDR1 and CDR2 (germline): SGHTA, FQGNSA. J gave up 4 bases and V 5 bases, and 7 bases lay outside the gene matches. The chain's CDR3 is CASSKGQGFNQPQHF. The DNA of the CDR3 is TGTGCCAGCAGCAAAGGACAGGGCTTTAATCAGCCCCAGCATTTT.

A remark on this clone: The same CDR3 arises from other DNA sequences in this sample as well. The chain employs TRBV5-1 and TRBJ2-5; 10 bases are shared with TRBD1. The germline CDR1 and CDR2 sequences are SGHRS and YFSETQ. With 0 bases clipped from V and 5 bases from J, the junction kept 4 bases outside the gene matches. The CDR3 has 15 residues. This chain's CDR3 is CASSLAGTGVETQYF. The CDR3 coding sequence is TGCGCCAGCAGCTTGGCCGGGACAGGGGTGGAGACCCAGTACTTC.

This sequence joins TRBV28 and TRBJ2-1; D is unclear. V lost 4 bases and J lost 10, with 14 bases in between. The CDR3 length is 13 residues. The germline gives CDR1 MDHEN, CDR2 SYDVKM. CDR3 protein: CASSSAGLGEQFF. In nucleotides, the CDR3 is TGTGCCAGCAGTTCCGCCGGTCTAGGGGAGCAGTTCTTC.

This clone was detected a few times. The CDR3, as DNA: TGTGCCAGCAGCTGGCAAGAGGGCACTGAAGCTTTCTTT. Amino acids: CASSWQEGTEAFF. J is TRBJ1-1 and V is TRBV7-9; no firm D call. V lost 4 bases, J lost 4 bases, and 10 bases lay in between. The CDR3 is 13 residues long. Germline CDR1 and CDR2: SEHNR and FQNEAQ (reference sequence).

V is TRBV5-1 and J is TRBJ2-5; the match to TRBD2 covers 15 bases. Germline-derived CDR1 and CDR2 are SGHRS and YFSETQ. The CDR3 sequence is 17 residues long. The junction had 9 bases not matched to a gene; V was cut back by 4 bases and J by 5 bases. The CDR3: CASSAGLAGGEGETQYF. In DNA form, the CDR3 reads TGCGCCAGCAGCGCCGGACTAGCGGGAGGGGAAGGTGAGACCCAGTACTTC.

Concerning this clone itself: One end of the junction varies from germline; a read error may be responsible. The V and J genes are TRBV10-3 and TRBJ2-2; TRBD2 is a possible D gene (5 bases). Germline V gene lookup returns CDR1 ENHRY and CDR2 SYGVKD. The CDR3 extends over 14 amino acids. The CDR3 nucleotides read TGTGCCATCCGTGAGGGCAGAGACACCGGGGAGCTGTTTTTT. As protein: CAIREGRDTGELFF.

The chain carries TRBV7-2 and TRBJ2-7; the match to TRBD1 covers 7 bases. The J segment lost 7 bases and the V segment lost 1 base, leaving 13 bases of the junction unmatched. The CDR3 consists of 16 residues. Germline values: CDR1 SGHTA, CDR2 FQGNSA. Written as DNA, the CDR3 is TGTGCCAGCAGCTTAGTCCCTCCGGACAGGCGATCTGAGCAGTACTTC. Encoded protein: CASSLVPPDRRSEQYF.

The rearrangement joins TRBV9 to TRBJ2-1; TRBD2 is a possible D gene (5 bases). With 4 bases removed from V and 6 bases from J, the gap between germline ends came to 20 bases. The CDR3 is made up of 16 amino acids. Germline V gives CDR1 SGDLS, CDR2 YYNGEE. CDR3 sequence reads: CASSPTGIGPANEQFF. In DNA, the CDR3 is TGTGCCAGCAGCCCAACGGGGATCGGGCCCGCCAATGAGCAGTTCTTC. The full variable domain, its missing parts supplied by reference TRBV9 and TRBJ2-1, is DSGVTQTPKHLITATGQRVTLRCSPRSGDLSVYWYQQSLDQGLQFLIQYYNGEERAKGNILERFSAQQFPDLHSELNLSSLELGDSALYFCASSPTGIGPANEQFFGPGTRLTVL.

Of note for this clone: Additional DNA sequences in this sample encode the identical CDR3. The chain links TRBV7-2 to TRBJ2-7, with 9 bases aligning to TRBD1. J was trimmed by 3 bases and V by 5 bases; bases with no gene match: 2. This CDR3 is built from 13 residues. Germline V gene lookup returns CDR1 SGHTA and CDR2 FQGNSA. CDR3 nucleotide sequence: TGTGCCAGCAGCCGGGACAGGGACTACGAGCAGTACTTC. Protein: CASSRDRDYEQYF.

The CDR3 DNA sequence: TGTGCCAGCAGCCTTTACGCTGACACTGAAGCTTTCTTT. Protein product: CASSLYADTEAFF. V gene TRBV11-3 combines with J gene TRBJ1-1; D is unresolved. The CDR3 is 13 amino acids. Germline V gene lookup returns CDR1 SGHNT and CDR2 YENEEA. The V and J ends lost 5 bases and 3 bases respectively, with 10 bases between them.

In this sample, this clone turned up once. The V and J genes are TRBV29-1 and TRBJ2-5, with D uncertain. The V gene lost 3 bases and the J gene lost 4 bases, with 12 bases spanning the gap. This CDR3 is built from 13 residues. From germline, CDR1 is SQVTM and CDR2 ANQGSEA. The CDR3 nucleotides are TGCAGCGTTGATGTAGGGATCGGAGAGACCCAGTACTTC. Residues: CSVDVGIGETQYF.

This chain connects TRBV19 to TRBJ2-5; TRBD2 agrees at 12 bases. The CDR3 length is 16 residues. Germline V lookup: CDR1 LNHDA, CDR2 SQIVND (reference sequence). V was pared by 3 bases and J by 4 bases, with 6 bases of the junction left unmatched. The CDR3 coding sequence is TGTGCCAGTAGTATGACTAGCGGGAGAGTGGCAGAGACCCAGTACTTC. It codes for CASSMTSGRVAETQYF. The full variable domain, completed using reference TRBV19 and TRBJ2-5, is DGGITQSPKYLFRKEGQNVTLSCEQNLNHDAMYWYRQDPGQGLRLIYYSQIVNDFQKGDIAEGYSVSREKKESFPLTVTSAQKNPTAFYLCASSMTSGRVAETQYFGPGTRLLVL.

The CDR3 nucleotides are TGTGCCAGCAGCTTAGCTGGGACTAGCGGGAGTATCCCAGATACGCAGTATTTT. Amino acids: CASSLAGTSGSIPDTQYF. The chain joins TRBV7-9 to TRBJ2-3; 14 nucleotides line up with TRBD2. V dropped 0 bases and J dropped 4; count of bases not matched to a gene: 6. Germline lookup yields CDR1 SEHNR and CDR2 FQNEAQ (reference sequence). The CDR3 has 18 amino acids.

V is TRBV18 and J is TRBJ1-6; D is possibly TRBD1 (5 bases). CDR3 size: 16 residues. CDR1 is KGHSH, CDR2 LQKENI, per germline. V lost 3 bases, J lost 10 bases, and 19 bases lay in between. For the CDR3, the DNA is TGTGCCAGCTCACCCCAAGGCGCAGGGACTTTGTCACCCCTCCACTTT. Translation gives CASSPQGAGTLSPLHF.

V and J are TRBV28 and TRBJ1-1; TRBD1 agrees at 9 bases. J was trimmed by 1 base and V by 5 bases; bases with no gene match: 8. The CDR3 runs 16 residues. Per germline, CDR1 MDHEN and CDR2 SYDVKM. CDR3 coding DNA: TGTGCCAGCAGTATCATCCCGGGACAGGGGAACACTGAAGCTTTCTTT. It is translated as CASSIIPGQGNTEAFF.

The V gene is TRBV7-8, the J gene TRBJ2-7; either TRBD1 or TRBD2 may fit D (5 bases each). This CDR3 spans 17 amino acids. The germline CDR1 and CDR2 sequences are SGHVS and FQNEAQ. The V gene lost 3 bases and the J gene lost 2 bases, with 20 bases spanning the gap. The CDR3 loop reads CASSLEVGRASAYEQYF. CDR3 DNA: TGTGCCAGCAGCTTGGAGGTTGGCAGGGCCTCCGCCTACGAGCAGTACTTC.

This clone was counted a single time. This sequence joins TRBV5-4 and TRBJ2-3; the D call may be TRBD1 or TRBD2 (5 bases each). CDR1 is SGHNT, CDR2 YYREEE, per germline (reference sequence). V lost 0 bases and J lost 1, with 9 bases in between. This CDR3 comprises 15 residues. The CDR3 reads CASSLARDGTDTQYF. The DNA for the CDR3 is TGTGCCAGCAGCTTGGCTCGGGACGGCACAGATACGCAGTATTTT.

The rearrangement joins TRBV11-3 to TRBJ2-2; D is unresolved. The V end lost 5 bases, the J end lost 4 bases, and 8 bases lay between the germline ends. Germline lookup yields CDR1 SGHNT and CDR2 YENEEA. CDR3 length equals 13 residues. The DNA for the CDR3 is TGTGCCAGCAGCCAGTGGGCCACCGGGGAGCTGTTTTTT. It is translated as CASSQWATGELFF.

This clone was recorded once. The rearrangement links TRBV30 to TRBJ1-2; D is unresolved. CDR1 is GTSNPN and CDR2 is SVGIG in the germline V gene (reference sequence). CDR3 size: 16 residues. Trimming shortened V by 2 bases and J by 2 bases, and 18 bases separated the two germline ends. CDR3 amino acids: CAWSPLGSHGNYGYTF. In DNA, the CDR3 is TGTGCCTGGAGTCCGCTCGGGTCGCATGGAAACTATGGCTACACCTTC. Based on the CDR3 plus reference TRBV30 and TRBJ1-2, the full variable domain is SQTIHQWPATLVQPVGSPLSLECTVEGTSNPNLYWYRQAAGRGLQLLFYSVGIGQISSEVPQNLSASRPQDRQFILSSKKLLLSDSGFYLCAWSPLGSHGNYGYTFGSGTRLTVV.

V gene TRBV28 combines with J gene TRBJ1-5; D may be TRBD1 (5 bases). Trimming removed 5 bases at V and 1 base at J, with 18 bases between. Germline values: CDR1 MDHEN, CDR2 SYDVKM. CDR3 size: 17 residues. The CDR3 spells CASSPAGRDGSNQPQHF. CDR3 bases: TGTGCCAGCAGTCCGGCAGGACGGGACGGAAGCAATCAGCCCCAGCATTTT.

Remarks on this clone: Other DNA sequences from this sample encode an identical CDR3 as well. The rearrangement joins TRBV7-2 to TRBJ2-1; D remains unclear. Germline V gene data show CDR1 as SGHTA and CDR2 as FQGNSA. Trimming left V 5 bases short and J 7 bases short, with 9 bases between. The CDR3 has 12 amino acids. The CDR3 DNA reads TGTGCCAGCAGCCTAATAAGGAATGAGCAGTTCTTC. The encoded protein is CASSLIRNEQFF.

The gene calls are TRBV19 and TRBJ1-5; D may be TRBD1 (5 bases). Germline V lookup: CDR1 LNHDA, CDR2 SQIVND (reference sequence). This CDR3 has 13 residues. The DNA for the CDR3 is TGTGCTGGGTCTGGGACGAGCAATCAGCCCCAGCATTTT. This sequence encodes CAGSGTSNQPQHF.

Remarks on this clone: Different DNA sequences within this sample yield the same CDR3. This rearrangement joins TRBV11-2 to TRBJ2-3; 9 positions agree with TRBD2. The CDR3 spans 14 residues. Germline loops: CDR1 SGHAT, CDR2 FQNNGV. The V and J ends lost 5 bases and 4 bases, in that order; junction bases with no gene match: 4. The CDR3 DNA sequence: TGTGCCAGCAGCCCCGGACTAGCGCCAGATACGCAGTATTTT. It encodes CASSPGLAPDTQYF.